Below are 22 T cell receptor beta chains sequenced from a single sample in a study of blood T cell repertoires in COVID-19. TCRdb's table, derived via immunoSEQ multiplex PCR, lists solely in-frame clones and lacks some. Here the sample spans around 140,000 clones, 70% to 85% being singletons. Sequenced sample: peripheral blood. Source of these receptors: a man aged 60 to 69 with active or convalescent COVID-19.

This chain connects TRBV27 to TRBJ1-1, with 7 bases fitting TRBD1. The CDR3 has 14 amino acids. V lost 8 bases to trimming and J lost 1 base; unmatched junction nucleotides: 7. Germline CDR1 is MNHEY and CDR2 is SMNVEV (reference sequence). Here the CDR3 reads CASRQGPSNTEAFF. CDR3 coding DNA: TGTGCCAGCCGACAGGGACCGTCGAACACTGAAGCTTTCTTT.

Worth noting for this clone: Compared with germline, one end of the junction differs, possibly owing to a read error. The chain carries TRBV6-1 and TRBJ1-3; 7 bases map to TRBD1. This CDR3 is built from 18 residues. Germline CDR1 is MNHNS and CDR2 is SASEGT. The CDR3 here is CASSEASGGRPSRNTIYF. The DNA of the CDR3 is TGTGCCAGCAGTGAAGCGTCAGGGGGGAGACCCTCTAGAAACACCATATATTTT.

The chain uses TRBV7-6 and TRBJ2-1; weak D call: TRBD2 (6 bases). Deletions cut 4 bases from V and 0 bases from J, with 19 bases between. Germline V gene sequence: CDR1 SGHVS, CDR2 FNYEAQ. CDR3 size: 18 residues. In DNA, the CDR3 is TGTGCCAGCAGCTCCCCTAGTGACGGGGGTTACTCCTACAATGAGCAGTTCTTC. The encoded protein is CASSSPSDGGYSYNEQFF.

This clone occurred once. V gene TRBV6-5 combines with J gene TRBJ2-3, with D perhaps matching TRBD2 (6 bases). This CDR3 has 15 amino acids. The germline V gene has CDR1 MNHEY and CDR2 SVGAGI. Trimming took off 4 bases at V and 4 bases at J, with 15 bases between the two ends. The CDR3 DNA reads TGTGCCAGCAGTTCTCGGGGGAATGTGGCAGATACGCAGTATTTT. It yields the protein CASSSRGNVADTQYF.

The gene calls are TRBV28 and TRBJ2-5; maybe TRBD1 (5 bases). The CDR3 runs to 12 residues. Germline V gene sequence: CDR1 MDHEN, CDR2 SYDVKM. Trimming removed 6 bases at V and 5 bases at J, with 10 bases between. CDR3 DNA sequence: TGTGCCAGCAGCCCCGGACATGAGACCCAGTACTTC. It translates to CASSPGHETQYF.

The chain links TRBV12-3 or TRBV12-4 to TRBJ2-1; a possible D gene is TRBD2 (6 bases). V lost 4 bases, J lost 15 bases, and 13 bases lay in between. This CDR3 is built from 11 residues. CDR3 amino acids: CASSSRLEGFF. The CDR3 region has the DNA TGTGCCAGCAGTTCAAGACTAGAGGGGTTCTTC.

The J gene is TRBJ1-6, the V gene TRBV19, with D uncertain. Germline CDR1 and CDR2: LNHDA and SQIVND (reference sequence). V was shortened by 1 base and J by 8 bases, with 18 bases between the two germline ends. This CDR3 comprises 17 residues. CDR3 nucleotides: TGTGCCAGTAGTATAGGGACTCTGAATTCGGGTGATTCACCCCTCCACTTT. Residues: CASSIGTLNSGDSPLHF.

As for this clone: At one end the junction does not follow the germline gene, possibly because of a read error. The chain carries TRBV6-2 or TRBV6-3 and TRBJ2-5, with TRBD2 as a possible D gene (5 bases). Germline V gene sequence: CDR1 MNHEY, CDR2 SVGEGT. The CDR3 contains 13 residues. Here the CDR3 reads CARSSGWGETQYF. The CDR3 coding sequence is TGTGCCAGAAGTTCGGGATGGGGAGAGACCCAGTACTTC.

The chain joins TRBV6-5 to TRBJ2-6; possible D gene TRBD2, 6 bases. The CDR3 has 15 amino acids. Germline lookup yields CDR1 MNHEY and CDR2 SVGAGI. The V end lost 8 bases, the J end lost 1 base, and 12 bases lay between the germline ends. The CDR3 DNA follows: TGTGCCAGCTGGGCCGGGGGATCTGGGGCCAACGTCCTGACTTTC. Translated, it gives CASWAGGSGANVLTF.

The gene calls are TRBV7-7 and TRBJ1-1; no reliable D call. V shed 1 base and J shed 0 bases, with 3 bases lying between them. This CDR3 comprises 13 residues. Germline V gene data show CDR1 as SSHAT and CDR2 as FNYEAQ (reference sequence). CDR3 bases: TGTGCCAGCAGCTTAGACTTGAACACTGAAGCTTTCTTT. Protein sequence: CASSLDLNTEAFF.

This clone was observed once. The V gene is TRBV13, the J gene TRBJ1-6, with TRBD1 identical over 9 bases. The trim removed 4 bases at V and 6 bases at J, leaving 4 bases unmatched. Germline lookup yields CDR1 PRHDT and CDR2 FYEKMQ (reference sequence). The length of the CDR3 is 15 residues. The CDR3 is CASSYGQGFNSPLHF. The CDR3 nucleotides read TGTGCCAGCAGCTACGGACAGGGGTTTAATTCACCCCTCCACTTT.

The chain uses TRBV11-2 and TRBJ2-3, with D possibly matching TRBD2 (6 bases). V lost 3 bases and J lost 0, with 10 bases in between. Germline V gives CDR1 SGHAT, CDR2 FQNNGV. This CDR3 comprises 15 residues. CDR3 sequence reads: CASSLGTYSTDTQYF. The DNA for the CDR3 is TGTGCCAGCAGCTTGGGGACTTATAGCACAGATACGCAGTATTTT.

The sample holds one count of this clone. This chain links TRBV3-1 (or the pseudogene TRBV3-2) with TRBJ1-5; a possible D gene is TRBD1 (5 bases). This CDR3 is 14 amino acids long. V was cut by 0 bases and J by 7 bases, with 10 bases left in between. Germline CDR1 reads LGHDT; CDR2 reads YNNKEL (reference sequence). CDR3: CASSQDGGIQPQHF. In nucleotides, the CDR3 is TGTGCCAGCAGCCAAGATGGGGGGATCCAGCCCCAGCATTTT.

V and J are TRBV2 and TRBJ1-1; perhaps TRBD1 as D (6 bases). Germline CDR1 reads SNHLY; CDR2 reads FYNNEI. The CDR3 sequence is 15 residues long. Trimming left V 4 bases short and J 0 bases short, with 12 bases between. The CDR3 reads CASSVFGGLNTEAFF. The CDR3 DNA reads TGTGCCAGCAGTGTATTTGGGGGCCTGAACACTGAAGCTTTCTTT.

This chain links TRBV5-1 with TRBJ2-2; D possibly corresponds to TRBD2 (5 bases). V lost 4 bases and J 5 bases, leaving 12 bases between the germline ends. Looked up from germline, CDR1 is SGHRS and CDR2 is YFSETQ. The CDR3 is 14 amino acids. The CDR3, as DNA: TGCGCCAGCAGCCCACTAGGCAGGACCGGGGAGCTGTTTTTT. Amino acid sequence: CASSPLGRTGELFF.

This sequence joins TRBV5-1 and TRBJ2-2; maybe TRBD1 (5 bases). This CDR3 is 14 amino acids long. V lost 6 bases and J 3 bases, leaving 12 bases between the germline ends. Germline CDR1 is SGHRS and CDR2 is YFSETQ. The CDR3 sequence is CASMGRVDTGELFF. The CDR3 bases are TGCGCCAGCATGGGCAGGGTGGACACCGGGGAGCTGTTTTTT.

This sequence joins TRBV11-3 and TRBJ1-1, with a possible D match to TRBD1 (6 bases). V lost 1 base and J lost 10, with 10 bases in between. Looked up from germline, CDR1 is SGHNT and CDR2 is YENEEA. The CDR3 extends over 12 amino acids. The CDR3 region is CASSLAGTLAFF. CDR3 bases: TGTGCCAGCAGCTTAGCCGGGACATTAGCTTTCTTT.

The gene calls are TRBV27 and TRBJ1-6, with a tentative D call TRBD1 (5 bases). Per the germline V gene, CDR1 is MNHEY and CDR2 is SMNVEV (reference sequence). V was pared by 3 bases and J by 6 bases, with 21 bases between. The CDR3 is 18 residues long. CDR3 loop: CASSFAPRRQHANSPLHF. DNA for the CDR3: TGTGCCAGCAGTTTTGCCCCCCGCCGACAGCATGCTAATTCACCCCTCCACTTT.

The V and J genes are TRBV9 and TRBJ1-6; D is possibly TRBD1 (6 bases). Germline V gene lookup returns CDR1 SGDLS and CDR2 YYNGEE. The V gene lost 2 bases and the J gene lost 3 bases, with 9 bases spanning the gap. CDR3 length: 15 residues. The CDR3 is CASSVQGLYNSPLHF. The CDR3 DNA reads as TGTGCCAGCAGCGTTCAGGGGCTCTATAATTCACCCCTCCACTTT.

This chain links TRBV20-1 with TRBJ2-1; 10 nucleotides align to TRBD2. The CDR3 is made up of 17 amino acids. V lost 3 bases, J lost 4 bases, and 12 bases stayed unmatched. Germline CDR1 is DFQATT and CDR2 is SNEGSKA (reference sequence). CDR3 nucleotide sequence: TGCAGTGCTAGTCCCCTTCAGGCTAGCGGGAGATACAATGAGCAGTTCTTC. Its translation: CSASPLQASGRYNEQFF.

This rearrangement joins TRBV27 to TRBJ1-2, with 11 bases identical to TRBD1. This CDR3 has 14 amino acids. Unmatched junction bases numbered 6, after V lost 5 bases and J lost 7 bases. Germline V gene data show CDR1 as MNHEY and CDR2 as SMNVEV (reference sequence). The DNA of the CDR3 is TGTGCCAGCAGTCCCGGACAGGGGGCGTTTGGCTACACCTTC. Translation: CASSPGQGAFGYTF.

This rearrangement joins TRBV19 to TRBJ1-2, with D possibly matching TRBD1 (6 bases). The CDR3 sequence is 16 residues long. Germline values: CDR1 LNHDA, CDR2 SQIVND (reference sequence). V gave up 1 base and J gave up 8 bases, with 20 bases separating them. CDR3 loop: CASSIVRQGKQLGYTF. CDR3 bases: TGTGCCAGTAGTATAGTGAGGCAGGGGAAACAATTGGGCTACACCTTC.